The clone carrying this TCR beta chain is a singleton in its sample. This sample was taken from a study of shared clonotypes between healthy human individuals. The repertoire was sequenced with immunoSEQ multiplex PCR; TCRdb's copy has only in-frame clones and lacks some. The sample yields some 1,400,000 clones, roughly 97% seen once. V lost 2 bases to trimming and J lost 0 bases; unmatched junction nucleotides: 6. The length of the CDR3 is 17 residues. Germline assignment: CDR1 SGHAT and CDR2 FQNNGV. The receptor's source is a man aged 25 to 45 in good health. The sequencing sample was made of naive CD4+ T cells sorted from blood. Subset defined: CD45RA+ positively selected. V is TRBV11-2 and J is TRBJ1-4; TRBD1 matches at 7 bases. This CDR3 is CASSLFLGTATNEKLFF. CDR3 nucleotide sequence: TGTGCCAGCAGCTTATTTCTCGGGACAGCAACTAATGAAAAACTGTTTTTT. Supplemented by reference TRBV11-2 and TRBJ1-4, the full variable domain reads EAGVAQSPRYKIIEKRQSVAFWCNPISGHATLYWYQQILGQGPKLLIQFQNNGVVDDSQLPKDRFSAERLKGVDSTLKIQPAKLEDSAVYLCASSLFLGTATNEKLFFGSGTQLSVL.